This record concerns one T cell receptor beta chain sequence. What it recognizes is unknown. Sequencing was performed with immunoSEQ multiplex PCR; in TCRdb, only in-frame clones are kept and a portion is missing. The table lists around 100,000 clones, 65% to 90% of them singletons. The data were obtained in a study of T cell responses to AZD1222 COVID-19 vaccine. Whole-study findings and limits: Nearly half of spike-specific TCRs reportedly go after variant regions that carry no mutations.

The CDR3 covers 13 residues. Germline V gene lookup returns CDR1 LGHDT and CDR2 YNNKEL (reference sequence). The ends were cut back, 2 bases at V and 3 bases at J, with 7 bases in the middle. This material consisted of peripheral blood, taken on day 0 of AZD1222 vaccination. The receptor's source is an adult in good health. The rearrangement uses TRBV3-1 (or the pseudogene TRBV3-2) and TRBJ2-5, with D unclear. CDR3 amino acids: CASSQTVKETQYF. The CDR3 bases are TGTGCCAGCAGCCAAACAGTTAAAGAGACCCAGTACTTC.